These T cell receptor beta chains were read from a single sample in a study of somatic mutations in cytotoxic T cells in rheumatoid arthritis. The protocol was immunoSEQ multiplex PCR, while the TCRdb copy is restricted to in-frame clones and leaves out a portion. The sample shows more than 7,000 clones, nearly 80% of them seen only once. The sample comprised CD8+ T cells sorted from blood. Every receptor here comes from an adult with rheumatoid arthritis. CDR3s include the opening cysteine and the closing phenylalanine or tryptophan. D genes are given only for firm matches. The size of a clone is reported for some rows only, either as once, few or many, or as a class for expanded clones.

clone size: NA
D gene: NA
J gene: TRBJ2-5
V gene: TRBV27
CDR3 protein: CASSLWGAQETQYF
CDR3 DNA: TGTGCCAGCAGTTTATGGGGAGCCCAAGAGACCCAGTACTTC

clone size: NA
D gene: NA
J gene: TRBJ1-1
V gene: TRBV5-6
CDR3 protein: CASSLVGYTEAFF
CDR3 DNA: TGTGCCAGCAGCTTGGTTGGGTACACTGAAGCTTTCTTT

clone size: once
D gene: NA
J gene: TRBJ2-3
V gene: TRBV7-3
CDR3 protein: CASSLGLTPDTQYF
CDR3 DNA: TGTGCCAGCAGCCTGGGACTGACTCCAGATACGCAGTATTTT

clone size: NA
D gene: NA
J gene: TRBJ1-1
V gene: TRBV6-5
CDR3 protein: CASSYGAGAHLRAFF
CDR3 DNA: TGTGCCAGCAGTTATGGGGCAGGGGCACACTTGAGGGCTTTCTTT

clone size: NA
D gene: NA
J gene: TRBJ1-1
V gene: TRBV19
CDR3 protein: CASSQGQNTEAFF
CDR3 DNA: TGTGCCAGTAGCCAGGGGCAGAACACTGAAGCTTTCTTT

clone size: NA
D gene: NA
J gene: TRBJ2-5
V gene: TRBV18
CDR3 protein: CASSPGAEETQYF
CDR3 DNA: TGTGCCAGCTCACCAGGGGCAGAAGAGACCCAGTACTTC

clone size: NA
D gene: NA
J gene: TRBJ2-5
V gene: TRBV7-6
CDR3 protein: CASRDIQGGETQYF
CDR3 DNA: TGTGCCAGCAGGGACATCCAGGGGGGAGAGACCCAGTACTTC

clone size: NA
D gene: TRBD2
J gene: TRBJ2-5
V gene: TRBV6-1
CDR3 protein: CASGLEGLAETQYF
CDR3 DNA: TGTGCCAGCGGACTCGAGGGACTAGCGGAGACCCAGTACTTC

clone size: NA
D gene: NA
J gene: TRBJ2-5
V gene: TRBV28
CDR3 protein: CASSEEENPLETQYF
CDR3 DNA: TGTGCCAGCAGTGAGGAGGAGAACCCCCTGGAGACCCAGTACTTC

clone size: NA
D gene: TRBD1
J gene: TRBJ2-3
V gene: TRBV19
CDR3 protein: CASSPSDQDRGTQYF
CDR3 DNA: TGTGCCAGTAGTCCTTCGGACCAGGACAGGGGTACGCAGTATTTT

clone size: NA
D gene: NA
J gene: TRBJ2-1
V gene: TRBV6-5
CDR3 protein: CASSYDGLTQSEQFF
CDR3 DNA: TGTGCCAGCAGTTACGACGGGCTAACCCAGTCTGAGCAGTTCTTC

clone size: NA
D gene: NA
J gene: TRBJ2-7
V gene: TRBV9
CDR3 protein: CASSVGGLGYEQYF
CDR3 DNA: TGTGCCAGCAGCGTAGGAGGGCTTGGCTACGAGCAGTACTTC